The clone carrying this T cell receptor beta chain occurred once. The antigen remains unidentified. This specimen comes from a study of shared clonotypes between healthy human individuals. General study points: Represented diversity (both genetic and exposure-history) was limited by the small number of donors. Investigators collected only blood, and repertoires in tissues likely differ.

Authors' processing steps: Filtering differed for immunoSEQ, which gave only junction sequences without quality scores. This table comes from immunoSEQ multiplex PCR, and its TCRdb copy is limited to in-frame clones, with some not included. V, J and clone size reflect that table, while D and trimming were determined from the DNA. The table shows 650,000 to 700,000 clones, with 80% to 95% occurring only once. CD45RO+ cells were combined with CCR7-negative CD45RA+ TemRA cells to form CD8 memory. Deletions cut 0 bases from V and 3 bases from J, with 12 bases between. CDR1 and CDR2 from the germline V gene are SGHAT and FQNNGV. This CDR3 has 15 amino acids.

The gene calls are TRBV11-2 and TRBJ2-7; D call uncertain. The specimen sequenced was memory CD8+ T cells from PBMCs. Documented subset: CD45RO+ cells pooled with CCR7-negative TemRA cells. The receptor comes from a young man in good health. Some clones in this sample may be carry-over from other donors' samples. CDR3 sequence (DNA): TGTGCCAGCAGCTTAGATTGGCACCGTAACTACGAGCAGTACTTC. Its translation is CASSLDWHRNYEQYF.